Presented here are 9 T cell receptor beta chains from one specimen sequenced in a study of T cell responses to AZD1222 COVID-19 vaccine. Using immunoSEQ multiplex PCR, the repertoire was profiled, and TCRdb retains in-frame clones only, with some absent. The sample carries roughly 250,000 clones, more than 80% recorded once. Here the sequenced sample was peripheral blood, taken on day 0 of AZD1222 vaccination. These receptors were obtained from an adult in good health.

This chain connects TRBV5-1 to TRBJ1-3; tentatively, D is TRBD1 (5 bases). This CDR3 is built from 15 residues. V was shortened by 4 bases and J by 0 bases, with 11 bases between the two germline ends. Germline loops: CDR1 SGHRS, CDR2 YFSETQ. Written as DNA, the CDR3 is TGCGCCAGCAGCGCCTCAGGGAACTCTGGAAACACCATATATTTT. It is translated as CASSASGNSGNTIYF. Based on the CDR3 plus reference TRBV5-1 and TRBJ1-3, the full variable domain is KAGVTQTPRYLIKTRGQQVTLSCSPISGHRSVSWYQQTPGQGLQFLFEYFSETQRNKGNFPGRFSGRQFSNSRSEMNVSTLELGDSALYLCASSASGNSGNTIYFGEGSWLTVV.

V usage is TRBV7-2 and J usage is TRBJ2-4; D may be TRBD1 (5 bases). V was trimmed by 3 bases and J by 9 bases, leaving 12 bases between them. The CDR3 runs to 13 residues. Per the germline V gene, CDR1 is SGHTA and CDR2 is FQGNSA. CDR3 sequence: CASSFEGAGIQYF. DNA of the CDR3: TGTGCCAGCAGCTTTGAAGGGGCAGGCATTCAGTACTTC.

The chain carries TRBV5-1 and TRBJ1-1; the D is unclear. The CDR3 extends over 15 amino acids. Germline V gene lookup returns CDR1 SGHRS and CDR2 YFSETQ. Deletions cut 1 base from V and 1 base from J, with 11 bases between. The CDR3 nucleotides are TGCGCCAGCAGCTTGATCTTCTCCGAGAACACTGAAGCTTTCTTT. This codes for CASSLIFSENTEAFF.

The chain has TRBV2 and TRBJ1-2, with D tentatively TRBD1 (6 bases). Germline values: CDR1 SNHLY, CDR2 FYNNEI. V lost 4 bases, J lost 5 bases, and 14 bases lay in between. The CDR3 is 14 amino acids. The CDR3 loop is CASSGSQGFYGYTF. DNA of the CDR3: TGTGCCAGCAGTGGTAGTCAGGGGTTTTATGGCTACACCTTC.

The chain carries TRBV9 and TRBJ2-1; D uncertain. V was cut by 3 bases and J by 2 bases, with 9 bases left in between. The V gene's germline CDR1 is SGDLS and CDR2 YYNGEE. The CDR3 consists of 14 residues. The DNA of the CDR3 is TGTGCCAGCAGCGCTTCTTCTACCTACAATGAGCAGTTCTTC. Its translation: CASSASSTYNEQFF.

V and J are TRBV6-5 and TRBJ2-2; no clear D gene. The CDR3 spans 11 residues. Germline assignment: CDR1 MNHEY and CDR2 SVGAGI. V was cut by 5 bases and J by 6 bases, with 4 bases left in between. The CDR3 DNA reads TGTGCCAGCAGTCTACCCGGGGAGCTGTTTTTT. Translation: CASSLPGELFF.

V usage is TRBV6-5 and J usage is TRBJ1-6, with D hard to call. The germline gives CDR1 MNHEY, CDR2 SVGAGI. The CDR3 extends over 12 amino acids. V was cut by 0 bases and J by 14 bases, with 8 bases left in between. CDR3 sequence reads: CASSYSGGALHF. For the CDR3, the DNA is TGTGCCAGCAGTTACTCGGGCGGGGCCCTCCACTTT.

CDR3 in amino acids: CASSLMPGKNTGELFF. In nucleotides, the CDR3 is TGTGCCAGCAGTTTAATGCCAGGGAAGAACACCGGGGAGCTGTTTTTT. The chain employs TRBV27 and TRBJ2-2, with a tentative D call TRBD1 (5 bases). Germline V gene sequence: CDR1 MNHEY, CDR2 SMNVEV (reference sequence). The CDR3 consists of 16 residues. The germline V and J ends were trimmed by 2 bases and 1 base, with 11 bases remaining between them.

J is TRBJ2-7 and V is TRBV7-8; D call uncertain. The CDR3 has 12 residues. V was pared by 5 bases and J by 3 bases, with 8 bases between. CDR1 and CDR2 from the germline V gene are SGHVS and FQNEAQ. DNA for the CDR3: TGTGCCAGCAGCCGAGACCGCTACGAGCAGTACTTC. Protein product: CASSRDRYEQYF.